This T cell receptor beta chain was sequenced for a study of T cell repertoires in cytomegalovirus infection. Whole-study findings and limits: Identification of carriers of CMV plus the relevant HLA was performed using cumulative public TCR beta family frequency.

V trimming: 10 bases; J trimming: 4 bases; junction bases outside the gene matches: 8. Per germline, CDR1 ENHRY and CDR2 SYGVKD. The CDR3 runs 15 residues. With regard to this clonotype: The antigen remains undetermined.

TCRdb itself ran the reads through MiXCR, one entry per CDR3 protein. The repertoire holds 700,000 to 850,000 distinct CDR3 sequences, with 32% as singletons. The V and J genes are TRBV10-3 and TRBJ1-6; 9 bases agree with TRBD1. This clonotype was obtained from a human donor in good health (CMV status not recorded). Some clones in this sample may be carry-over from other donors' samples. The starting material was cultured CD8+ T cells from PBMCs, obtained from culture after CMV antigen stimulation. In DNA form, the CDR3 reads TGTGCCACGGGAGGGGACAGGGATTATAATTCACCCCTCCACTTT. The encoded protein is CATGGDRDYNSPLHF.